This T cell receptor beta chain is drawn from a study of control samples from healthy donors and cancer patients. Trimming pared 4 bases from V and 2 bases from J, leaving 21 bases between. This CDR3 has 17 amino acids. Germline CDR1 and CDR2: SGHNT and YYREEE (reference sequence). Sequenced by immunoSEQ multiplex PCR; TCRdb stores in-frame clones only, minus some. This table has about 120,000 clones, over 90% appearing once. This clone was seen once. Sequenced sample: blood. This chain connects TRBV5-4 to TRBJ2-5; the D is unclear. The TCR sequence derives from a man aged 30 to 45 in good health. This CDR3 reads CASSLVISRFEQETQYF. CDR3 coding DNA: TGTGCCAGCAGCCTGGTCATTTCGAGGTTTGAGCAAGAGACCCAGTACTTC. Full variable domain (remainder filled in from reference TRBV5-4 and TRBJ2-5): ETGVTQSPTHLIKTRGQQVTLRCSSQSGHNTVSWYQQALGQGPQFIFQYYREEENGRGNFPPRFSGLQFPNYSSELNVNALELDDSALYLCASSLVISRFEQETQYFGPGTRLLVL.